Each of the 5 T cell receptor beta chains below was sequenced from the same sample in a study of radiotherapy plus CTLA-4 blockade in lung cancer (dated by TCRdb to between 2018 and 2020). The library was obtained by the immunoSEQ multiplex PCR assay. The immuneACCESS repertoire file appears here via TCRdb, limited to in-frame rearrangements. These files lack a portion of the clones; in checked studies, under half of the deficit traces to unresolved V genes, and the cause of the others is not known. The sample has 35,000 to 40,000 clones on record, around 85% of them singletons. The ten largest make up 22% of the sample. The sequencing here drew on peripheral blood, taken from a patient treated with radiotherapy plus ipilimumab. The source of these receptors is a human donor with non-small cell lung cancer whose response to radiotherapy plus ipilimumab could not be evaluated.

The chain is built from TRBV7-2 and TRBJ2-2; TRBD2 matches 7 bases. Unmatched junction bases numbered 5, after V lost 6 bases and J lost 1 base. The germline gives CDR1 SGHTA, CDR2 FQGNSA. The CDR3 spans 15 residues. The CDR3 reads CASRGDYLNTGELFF. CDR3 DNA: TGTGCCAGCAGGGGGGACTACTTGAACACCGGGGAGCTGTTTTTT.

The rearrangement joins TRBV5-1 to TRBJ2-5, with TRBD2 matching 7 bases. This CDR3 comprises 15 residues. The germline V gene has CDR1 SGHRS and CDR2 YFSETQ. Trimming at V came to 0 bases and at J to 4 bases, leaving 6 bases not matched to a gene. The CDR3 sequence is CASSLEAGAGETQYF. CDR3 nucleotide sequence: TGCGCCAGCAGCTTGGAGGCGGGAGCGGGAGAGACCCAGTACTTC.

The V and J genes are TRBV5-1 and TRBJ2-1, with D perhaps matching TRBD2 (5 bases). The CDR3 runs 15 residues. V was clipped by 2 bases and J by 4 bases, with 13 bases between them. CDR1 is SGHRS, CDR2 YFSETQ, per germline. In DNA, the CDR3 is TGCGCCAGCAGCTTAGGACTGGGAGAGTACAATGAGCAGTTCTTC. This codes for CASSLGLGEYNEQFF.

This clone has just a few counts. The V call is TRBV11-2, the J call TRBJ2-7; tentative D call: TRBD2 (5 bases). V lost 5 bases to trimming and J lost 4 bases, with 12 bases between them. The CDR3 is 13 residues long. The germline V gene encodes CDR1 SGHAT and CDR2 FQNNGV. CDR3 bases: TGTGCCAGCAGCCCGGGGTTGGGATACGAGCAGTACTTC. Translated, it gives CASSPGLGYEQYF. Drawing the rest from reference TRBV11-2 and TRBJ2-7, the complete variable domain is EAGVAQSPRYKIIEKRQSVAFWCNPISGHATLYWYQQILGQGPKLLIQFQNNGVVDDSQLPKDRFSAERLKGVDSTLKIQPAKLEDSAVYLCASSPGLGYEQYFGPGTRLTVT.

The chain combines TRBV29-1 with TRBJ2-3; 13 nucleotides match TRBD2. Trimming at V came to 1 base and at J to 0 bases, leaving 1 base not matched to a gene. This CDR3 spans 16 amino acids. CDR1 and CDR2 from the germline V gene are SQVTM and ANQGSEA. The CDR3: CSVEGGLAGSTDTQYF. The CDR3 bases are TGCAGCGTTGAAGGGGGACTAGCGGGGAGCACAGATACGCAGTATTTT.